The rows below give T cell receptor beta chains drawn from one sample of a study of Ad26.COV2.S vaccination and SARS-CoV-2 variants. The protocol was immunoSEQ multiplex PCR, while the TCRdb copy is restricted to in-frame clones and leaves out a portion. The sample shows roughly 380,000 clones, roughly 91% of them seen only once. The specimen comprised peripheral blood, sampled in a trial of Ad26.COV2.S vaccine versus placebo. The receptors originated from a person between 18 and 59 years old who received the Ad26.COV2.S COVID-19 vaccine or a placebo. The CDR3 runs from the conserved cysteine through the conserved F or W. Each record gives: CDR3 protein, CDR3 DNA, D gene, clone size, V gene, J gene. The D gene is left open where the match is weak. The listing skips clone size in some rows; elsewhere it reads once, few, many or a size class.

CDR3aa: CASSLGTKSFSEQYF
CDR3nt: TGTGCCAGCAGCTTGGGGACAAAATCCTTCTCCGAGCAGTACTTC
d_gene: NA
abundance: NA
v_gene: TRBV5-8
j_gene: TRBJ2-7

CDR3aa: CASSLGNQETQYF
CDR3nt: TGCGCCAGCAGCTTGGGTAACCAAGAGACCCAGTACTTC
d_gene: NA
abundance: NA
v_gene: TRBV5-1
j_gene: TRBJ2-5

CDR3aa: CASKTSGGPDTQYF
CDR3nt: TGTGCCAGTAAGACTAGCGGGGGGCCAGATACGCAGTATTTT
d_gene: TRBD2
abundance: NA
v_gene: TRBV19
j_gene: TRBJ2-3

CDR3aa: CASSWTAYNEQFF
CDR3nt: TGTGCCAGCAGCTGGACAGCCTACAATGAGCAGTTCTTC
d_gene: NA
abundance: NA
v_gene: TRBV7-2
j_gene: TRBJ2-1

CDR3aa: CASSLEQGWTEAFF
CDR3nt: TGTGCCAGCAGTTTAGAACAGGGTTGGACTGAAGCTTTCTTT
d_gene: NA
abundance: NA
v_gene: TRBV27
j_gene: TRBJ1-1

CDR3aa: CASGLGGTISYNEQFF
CDR3nt: TGTGCTAGTGGTTTGGGAGGGACCATCTCCTACAATGAGCAGTTCTTC
d_gene: NA
abundance: NA
v_gene: TRBV12-5
j_gene: TRBJ2-1

CDR3aa: CASSFQGSNEKLFF
CDR3nt: TGTGCCAGCAGCTTTCAGGGCTCTAATGAAAAACTGTTTTTT
d_gene: NA
abundance: NA
v_gene: TRBV5-6
j_gene: TRBJ1-4

CDR3aa: CASSVIQGNQETQYF
CDR3nt: TGTGCCAGCAGCGTAATCCAGGGCAATCAAGAGACCCAGTACTTC
d_gene: NA
abundance: NA
v_gene: TRBV9
j_gene: TRBJ2-5

CDR3aa: CASSLTGTYEQYF
CDR3nt: TGTGCCAGCAGCTTGACGGGGACCTACGAGCAGTACTTC
d_gene: NA
abundance: NA
v_gene: TRBV5-6
j_gene: TRBJ2-7

CDR3aa: CASSPEQRDQPYEQYF
CDR3nt: TGTGCCAGCTCACCAGAACAGCGGGACCAACCGTACGAGCAGTACTTC
d_gene: TRBD2
abundance: NA
v_gene: TRBV18
j_gene: TRBJ2-7

CDR3aa: CASSYSVGSYNEQFF
CDR3nt: TGTGCCAGCAGTTACTCAGTAGGATCCTACAATGAGCAGTTCTTC
d_gene: NA
abundance: NA
v_gene: TRBV6-5
j_gene: TRBJ2-1

CDR3aa: CASSQWTVQSTDTQYF
CDR3nt: TGTGCCAGCAGCCAATGGACAGTACAGAGCACAGATACGCAGTATTTT
d_gene: NA
abundance: once
v_gene: TRBV3-1/TRBV3-2
j_gene: TRBJ2-3

CDR3aa: CASSLGGVNTGELFF
CDR3nt: TGCGCCAGCAGCTTGGGCGGGGTCAACACCGGGGAGCTGTTTTTT
d_gene: NA
abundance: NA
v_gene: TRBV5-1
j_gene: TRBJ2-2

CDR3aa: CASSAQGRRHNEQFF
CDR3nt: TGTGCCAGCAGCGCCCAGGGGCGTCGTCACAATGAGCAGTTCTTC
d_gene: NA
abundance: NA
v_gene: TRBV9
j_gene: TRBJ2-1

CDR3aa: CASSGQGTLGYTF
CDR3nt: TGTGCCAGCAGTGGACAGGGGACCTTAGGCTACACCTTC
d_gene: TRBD1
abundance: NA
v_gene: TRBV2
j_gene: TRBJ1-2

CDR3aa: CASSKDILKSSYEQYF
CDR3nt: TGTGCCAGCAGCAAAGACATACTGAAGAGCTCCTACGAGCAGTACTTC
d_gene: NA
abundance: NA
v_gene: TRBV21-1
j_gene: TRBJ2-7

CDR3aa: CASSTSGAATEAFF
CDR3nt: TGTGCCAGCTCAACTTCAGGGGCTGCCACTGAAGCTTTCTTT
d_gene: NA
abundance: NA
v_gene: TRBV18
j_gene: TRBJ1-1

CDR3aa: CASSPEHRGPYEQYF
CDR3nt: TGTGCCAGCAGCCCGGAGCACAGGGGGCCCTACGAGCAGTACTTC
d_gene: TRBD1
abundance: NA
v_gene: TRBV7-6
j_gene: TRBJ2-7

CDR3aa: CASSGTGAGTGELFF
CDR3nt: TGCGCCAGCAGCGGGACAGGGGCTGGCACCGGGGAGCTGTTTTTT
d_gene: TRBD1
abundance: few
v_gene: TRBV5-1
j_gene: TRBJ2-2

CDR3aa: CYMTFYNSPLHF
CDR3nt: TGTTACATGACCTTCTATAATTCACCCCTCCACTTT
d_gene: NA
abundance: NA
v_gene: TRBV6-6
j_gene: TRBJ1-6

CDR3aa: CASSLVRGSAYEQYF
CDR3nt: TGTGCCAGCAGCTTAGTGCGGGGGTCTGCATACGAGCAGTACTTC
d_gene: TRBD2
abundance: NA
v_gene: TRBV7-8
j_gene: TRBJ2-7

CDR3aa: CASLWVGTGGSYEQYF
CDR3nt: TGTGCCAGCCTTTGGGTTGGGACAGGAGGCTCCTACGAGCAGTACTTC
d_gene: TRBD1
abundance: NA
v_gene: TRBV7-9
j_gene: TRBJ2-7

CDR3aa: CAWSVGPGSKPQHF
CDR3nt: TGTGCCTGGAGTGTAGGACCGGGGAGTAAGCCCCAGCATTTT
d_gene: NA
abundance: NA
v_gene: TRBV30
j_gene: TRBJ1-5

CDR3aa: CASPLRGATNQPQHF
CDR3nt: TGCGCCAGTCCCCTTCGGGGGGCGACGAATCAGCCCCAGCATTTT
d_gene: NA
abundance: NA
v_gene: TRBV23-1
j_gene: TRBJ1-5

CDR3aa: CASSLAAVEAFF
CDR3nt: TGTGCCAGCAGCTTGGCGGCCGTTGAAGCTTTCTTT
d_gene: NA
abundance: NA
v_gene: TRBV5-6
j_gene: TRBJ1-1

CDR3aa: CSARGSPTEAFF
CDR3nt: TGCAGCGCCCGAGGCAGTCCCACTGAAGCTTTCTTT
d_gene: NA
abundance: NA
v_gene: TRBV29-1
j_gene: TRBJ1-1

CDR3aa: CASSYNTGELFF
CDR3nt: TGTGCCAGCAGCTACAACACCGGGGAGCTGTTTTTT
d_gene: NA
abundance: NA
v_gene: TRBV27
j_gene: TRBJ2-2

CDR3aa: CASSLHAGANTGELFF
CDR3nt: TGTGCCAGCAGCTTACATGCAGGGGCAAACACCGGGGAGCTGTTTTTT
d_gene: NA
abundance: NA
v_gene: TRBV11-2
j_gene: TRBJ2-2

CDR3aa: CATSDLRGSGELFF
CDR3nt: TGTGCCACCAGTGATTTGAGGGGCTCCGGGGAGCTGTTTTTT
d_gene: NA
abundance: NA
v_gene: TRBV24-1
j_gene: TRBJ2-2

CDR3aa: CASSLVSIPETQYF
CDR3nt: TGTGCCAGCAGCTTAGTGTCAATCCCCGAGACCCAGTACTTC
d_gene: NA
abundance: NA
v_gene: TRBV7-9
j_gene: TRBJ2-5

CDR3aa: CASSPLAGGDEQYF
CDR3nt: TGTGCCAGCAGTCCCCTGGCGGGGGGCGACGAGCAGTACTTC
d_gene: TRBD2
abundance: NA
v_gene: TRBV5-8
j_gene: TRBJ2-7

CDR3aa: CASSLTESSSPLHF
CDR3nt: TGTGCCAGCAGCTTAACAGAGTCGAGTTCACCCCTCCACTTT
d_gene: NA
abundance: NA
v_gene: TRBV7-9
j_gene: TRBJ1-6

CDR3aa: CSVAPVAKNIQYF
CDR3nt: TGCAGCGTTGCACCGGTAGCCAAAAACATTCAGTACTTC
d_gene: NA
abundance: NA
v_gene: TRBV29-1
j_gene: TRBJ2-4

CDR3aa: CAWSVTDTQYF
CDR3nt: TGTGCCTGGAGCGTCACAGATACGCAGTATTTT
d_gene: NA
abundance: once
v_gene: TRBV30
j_gene: TRBJ2-3

CDR3aa: CAISGGTGTSETQYF
CDR3nt: TGTGCCATCAGTGGGGGGACAGGGACTTCAGAGACCCAGTACTTC
d_gene: TRBD1
abundance: NA
v_gene: TRBV10-3
j_gene: TRBJ2-5

CDR3aa: CASSLGGTGELFF
CDR3nt: TGTGCCAGCAGTTTAGGGGGGACCGGGGAGCTGTTTTTT
d_gene: NA
abundance: NA
v_gene: TRBV12-3/TRBV12-4
j_gene: TRBJ2-2

CDR3aa: CASSLVEHNEQFF
CDR3nt: TGTGCCAGCAGCTTAGTCGAACACAATGAGCAGTTCTTC
d_gene: NA
abundance: NA
v_gene: TRBV11-2
j_gene: TRBJ2-1

CDR3aa: CAISTQGSSYEQYF
CDR3nt: TGTGCCATCAGCACACAGGGGAGCTCCTACGAGCAGTACTTC
d_gene: TRBD1
abundance: NA
v_gene: TRBV10-3
j_gene: TRBJ2-7

CDR3aa: CASSLWTSGAQETQYF
CDR3nt: TGCGCCAGCAGCTTGTGGACTAGCGGGGCCCAAGAGACCCAGTACTTC
d_gene: TRBD2
abundance: NA
v_gene: TRBV5-1
j_gene: TRBJ2-5

CDR3aa: CASSPLGRNMNTEAFF
CDR3nt: TGTGCCAGCAGTCCGTTGGGACGGAACATGAACACTGAAGCTTTCTTT
d_gene: NA
abundance: NA
v_gene: TRBV27
j_gene: TRBJ1-1

CDR3aa: CASSIPGTGNQETQYF
CDR3nt: TGTGCCAGCAGCATACCCGGGACAGGGAATCAAGAGACCCAGTACTTC
d_gene: TRBD1
abundance: NA
v_gene: TRBV28
j_gene: TRBJ2-5

CDR3aa: CASTGTGRSGANVLTF
CDR3nt: TGTGCCAGTACCGGGACAGGCCGCTCTGGGGCCAACGTCCTGACTTTC
d_gene: TRBD1
abundance: NA
v_gene: TRBV19
j_gene: TRBJ2-6

CDR3aa: CASSPERGLYNEQFF
CDR3nt: TGTGCCAGTTCCCCGGAGCGGGGGCTCTACAATGAGCAGTTCTTC
d_gene: TRBD2
abundance: NA
v_gene: TRBV6-4
j_gene: TRBJ2-1

CDR3aa: CASSSRVSYNEQFF
CDR3nt: TGTGCCAGCAGTTCTCGGGTCTCCTACAATGAGCAGTTCTTC
d_gene: NA
abundance: NA
v_gene: TRBV6-5
j_gene: TRBJ2-1

CDR3aa: CASSINRWTDTQYF
CDR3nt: TGTGCCAGTAGTATTAACAGGTGGACAGATACGCAGTATTTT
d_gene: NA
abundance: NA
v_gene: TRBV19
j_gene: TRBJ2-3

CDR3aa: CATSDSRTGIGELFF
CDR3nt: TGTGCCACCAGTGATTCGCGCACAGGTATCGGGGAGCTGTTTTTT
d_gene: NA
abundance: NA
v_gene: TRBV24-1
j_gene: TRBJ2-2

CDR3aa: CAISGGTGIYEQYF
CDR3nt: TGTGCCATCAGTGGAGGGACAGGGATCTACGAGCAGTACTTC
d_gene: TRBD1
abundance: NA
v_gene: TRBV10-3
j_gene: TRBJ2-7

CDR3aa: CASSSDARDEQYF
CDR3nt: TGCGCCAGCAGCTCCGACGCGCGAGACGAGCAGTACTTC
d_gene: NA
abundance: NA
v_gene: TRBV5-1
j_gene: TRBJ2-7

CDR3aa: CASSPRTGDYGYTF
CDR3nt: TGCGCCAGCAGCCCCCGGACAGGCGACTATGGCTACACCTTC
d_gene: TRBD1
abundance: few
v_gene: TRBV4-3
j_gene: TRBJ1-2